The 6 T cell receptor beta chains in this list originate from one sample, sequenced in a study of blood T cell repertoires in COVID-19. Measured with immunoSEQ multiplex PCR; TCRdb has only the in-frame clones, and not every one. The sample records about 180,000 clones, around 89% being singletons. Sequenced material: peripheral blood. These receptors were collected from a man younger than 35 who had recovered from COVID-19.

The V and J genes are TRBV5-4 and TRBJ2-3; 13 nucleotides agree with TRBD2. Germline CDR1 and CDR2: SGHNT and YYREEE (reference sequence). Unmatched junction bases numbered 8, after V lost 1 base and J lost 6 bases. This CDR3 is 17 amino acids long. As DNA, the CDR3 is TGTGCCAGCAGCTTGTATCGACTAGCGGGAGGAGGGGATACGCAGTATTTT. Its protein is CASSLYRLAGGGDTQYF.

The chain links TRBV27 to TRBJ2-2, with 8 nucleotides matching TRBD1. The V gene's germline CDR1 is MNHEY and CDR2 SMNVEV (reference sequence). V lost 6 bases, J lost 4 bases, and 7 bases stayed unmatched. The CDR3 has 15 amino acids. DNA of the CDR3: TGTGCCAGCAGCTATGACAGGGGACGCACCGGGGAGCTGTTTTTT. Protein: CASSYDRGRTGELFF.

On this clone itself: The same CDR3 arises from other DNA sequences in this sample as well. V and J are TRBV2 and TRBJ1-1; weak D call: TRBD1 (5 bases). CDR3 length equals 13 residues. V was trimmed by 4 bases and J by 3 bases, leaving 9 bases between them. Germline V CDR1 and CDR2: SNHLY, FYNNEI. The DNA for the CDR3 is TGTGCCAGCAGTGGGCAGGGTTACACTGAAGCTTTCTTT. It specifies CASSGQGYTEAFF.

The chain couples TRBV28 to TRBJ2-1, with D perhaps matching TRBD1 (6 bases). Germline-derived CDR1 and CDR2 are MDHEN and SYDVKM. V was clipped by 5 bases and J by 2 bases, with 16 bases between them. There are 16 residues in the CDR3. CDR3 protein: CASSADRDTPYNEQFF. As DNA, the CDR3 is TGTGCCAGCAGTGCCGACCGGGACACACCCTACAATGAGCAGTTCTTC.

The CDR3, as DNA: TGCACCAGCAGCCGGGGACGGGGGGGCTACACCTTC. It is translated as CTSSRGRGGYTF. V gene TRBV1 combines with J gene TRBJ1-2. TRBV1 has pseudogene status. The CDR3 has 12 residues.

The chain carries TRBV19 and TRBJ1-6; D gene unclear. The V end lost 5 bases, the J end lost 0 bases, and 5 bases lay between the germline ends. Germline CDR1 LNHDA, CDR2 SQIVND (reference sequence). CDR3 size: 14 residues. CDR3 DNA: TGTGCCAGTAGTGGCCGCTCCTATAATTCACCCCTCCACTTT. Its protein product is CASSGRSYNSPLHF.